Detailed here is one T cell receptor (beta chain). What it binds is not known. Donors were systemically healthy Caucasian individuals from Russia aged roughly 6 to 100 years. Then a second PCR, running about 7 to 11 cycles, was carried out with a sample-barcoded 5' primer and a J-beta primer mix. MiXCR, run by TCRdb on the 5' RACE reads, gives a single entry per CDR3 protein. This repertoire shows about 1.4 million distinct CDR3 sequences, around 55% found once; its top ten account for roughly 7%. These data originate in a study of blood T cells in healthy people across ages. Study as a whole: Roughly one uniquely barcoded beta molecule per two T cells was captured.

General study results and limits: Fewer expanded clones and more diversity marked long-lived versus aged donors. A roughly linear age-dependent decrease characterized TCR beta diversity per million T cells.

Sequencing was carried out using blood. The sequence derives from a man aged 18 to 29 in good health.

In nucleotides, the CDR3 is TGTGCCAGCTCGACGGGACTCCCAGGGGACCAGTACTTC. It specifies CASSTGLPGDQYF. The chain carries TRBV18 and TRBJ2-5; either TRBD1 or TRBD2 may fit D (6 bases each). The germline V gene has CDR1 KGHSH and CDR2 LQKENI. The V end lost 6 bases, the J end lost 10 bases, and 18 bases lay between the germline ends. The CDR3 sequence is 13 residues long.